One sample yielded the 14 T cell receptor beta chains listed below, sequenced in a study of Ad26.COV2.S vaccination and SARS-CoV-2 variants. Treatment given: around 19 received Ad26.COV2.S at low or high dose, single or two shots; five or six received placebo; per-sample allocation not given. The samples date from day 63 after the first vaccine or placebo injection. Sequencing was performed with immunoSEQ multiplex PCR; in TCRdb, only in-frame clones are kept and a portion is missing. Here the sample spans 300,000 to 350,000 clones, more than 70% being singletons. The specimen was peripheral blood, collected in a trial of Ad26.COV2.S vaccine versus placebo. These receptors all stem from a person aged 18 to 65 who received the Ad26.COV2.S COVID-19 vaccine or a placebo.

The chain joins TRBV30 to TRBJ1-3; perhaps TRBD1 as D (5 bases). Trimming took off 0 bases at V and 2 bases at J, with 5 bases between the two ends. Germline V lookup: CDR1 GTSNPN, CDR2 SVGIG (reference sequence). This CDR3 spans 13 amino acids. Written as DNA, the CDR3 is TGTGCCTGGAGTGTACAGGCTGGAAACACCATATATTTT. Its protein is CAWSVQAGNTIYF.

Of note for this clone: Distinct nucleotide sequences in the sample also encode this CDR3. The rearrangement links TRBV7-9 to TRBJ1-6, with D unclear. This CDR3 region has 14 residues. Deletions cut 1 base from V and 4 bases from J, with 5 bases between. Germline CDR1 SEHNR, CDR2 FQNEAQ (reference sequence). CDR3: CASSLEQYNSPLHF. The CDR3 bases are TGTGCCAGCAGCTTAGAACAGTATAATTCACCCCTCCACTTT.

The chain has TRBV30 and TRBJ2-3, with D perhaps assigned TRBD1 or TRBD2 (5 bases each). The CDR3 extends over 15 amino acids. V gave up 2 bases and J gave up 0 bases, with 12 bases separating them. The germline V gene has CDR1 GTSNPN and CDR2 SVGIG (reference sequence). CDR3 in DNA: TGTGCCTGGAGTTTACAGGCGGGTAGCACAGATACGCAGTATTTT. Its protein product is CAWSLQAGSTDTQYF.

The chain couples TRBV7-2 to TRBJ2-3; D unclear. The V end was cut by 6 bases, the J end by 1 base, with 14 bases between. The CDR3 spans 15 residues. From germline, CDR1 is SGHTA and CDR2 FQGNSA. CDR3 bases: TGTGCCAGCAGAATAAGGACGGGTGGCACAGATACGCAGTATTTT. Protein product: CASRIRTGGTDTQYF.

The V and J genes are TRBV2 and TRBJ1-5; D is unresolved. This CDR3 region has 14 residues. V was trimmed by 3 bases and J by 0 bases, leaving 6 bases between them. The germline CDR1 and CDR2 sequences are SNHLY and FYNNEI. The CDR3 nucleotides are TGTGCCAGCAGTGATGGATTTAGCAATCAGCCCCAGCATTTT. It codes for CASSDGFSNQPQHF. Supplemented by reference TRBV2 and TRBJ1-5, the full variable domain reads EPEVTQTPSHQVTQMGQEVILRCVPISNHLYFYWYRQILGQKVEFLVSFYNNEISEKSEIFDDQFSVERPDGSNFTLKIRSTKLEDSAMYFCASSDGFSNQPQHFGDGTRLSIL.

The chain recombines TRBV6-6 with TRBJ1-4; no reliable D call. This CDR3 comprises 12 residues. CDR1 and CDR2 (germline): MNHNY, SVGAGI (reference sequence). The ends were cut back, 6 bases at V and 4 bases at J, with 6 bases in the middle. The CDR3 DNA is TGTGCCAGCAGCCGGGGTAATGAAAAACTGTTTTTT. It codes for CASSRGNEKLFF.

The chain links TRBV6-5 to TRBJ1-1; maybe TRBD1 (6 bases). Trimming cost V 7 bases and J 1 base, with 13 bases left between them. Germline assignment: CDR1 MNHEY and CDR2 SVGAGI. The CDR3 consists of 14 residues. The CDR3 protein is CASKMGGPNTEAFF. CDR3 nucleotide sequence: TGTGCCAGCAAGATGGGGGGGCCGAACACTGAAGCTTTCTTT.

The chain combines TRBV3-1 (or the pseudogene TRBV3-2) with TRBJ2-2; tentatively, D is TRBD1 (6 bases). Germline loops: CDR1 LGHDT, CDR2 YNNKEL (reference sequence). V shed 3 bases and J shed 1 base, with 12 bases lying between them. CDR3 length: 16 residues. This CDR3 reads CASSHGWGRNTGELFF. The DNA of the CDR3 is TGTGCCAGCAGCCATGGTTGGGGGCGGAACACCGGGGAGCTGTTTTTT.

The V and J genes are TRBV13 and TRBJ1-4, with TRBD1 matching over 7 bases. The CDR3 is made up of 14 amino acids. Per the germline V gene, CDR1 is PRHDT and CDR2 is FYEKMQ (reference sequence). Trimming took 5 bases from V and 8 from J; bases not matched to a gene: 8. The CDR3 region has the DNA TGTGCCAGCAGCCCGACAGGGAGTCGGGAAAAACTGTTTTTT. This encodes CASSPTGSREKLFF.

This chain uses TRBV19 with TRBJ2-5; tentatively, D is TRBD2 (6 bases). This CDR3 spans 13 amino acids. The V end lost 3 bases, the J end lost 7 bases, and 12 bases lay between the germline ends. The germline V gene has CDR1 LNHDA and CDR2 SQIVND (reference sequence). The CDR3 sequence is CASSMGLLGTQYF. The CDR3 DNA is TGTGCCAGTAGTATGGGACTGCTGGGGACCCAGTACTTC. The full variable domain, in which reference TRBV19 and TRBJ2-5 provide the parts outside the CDR3, is DGGITQSPKYLFRKEGQNVTLSCEQNLNHDAMYWYRQDPGQGLRLIYYSQIVNDFQKGDIAEGYSVSREKKESFPLTVTSAQKNPTAFYLCASSMGLLGTQYFGPGTRLLVL.

The CDR3 protein is CASSLVGAGGPADTQYF. DNA for the CDR3: TGTGCCAGCAGCTTAGTGGGTGCGGGGGGGCCTGCAGATACGCAGTATTTT. The chain uses TRBV7-2 and TRBJ2-3, with 9 positions matching TRBD2. After removal of 1 base from V and 4 bases from J, the junction contained 9 bases not matched to a gene. Germline values: CDR1 SGHTA, CDR2 FQGNSA. The CDR3 spans 17 residues. Together with reference TRBV7-2 and TRBJ2-3, the CDR3 gives the full variable domain: GAGVSQSPSNKVTEKGKDVELRCDPISGHTALYWYRQSLGQGLEFLIYFQGNSAPDKSGLPSDRFSAERTGGSVSTLTIQRTQQEDSAVYLCASSLVGAGGPADTQYFGPGTRLTVL.

V gene TRBV6-1 combines with J gene TRBJ2-1; 11 bases are shared with TRBD2. CDR3 length: 18 amino acids. CDR1 and CDR2 from the germline V gene are MNHNS and SASEGT. J was trimmed by 3 bases and V by 4 bases; bases with no gene match: 11. CDR3 coding DNA: TGTGCCAGCAGTGGGAATCTACTAGCGGGGGACTTCTACAATGAGCAGTTCTTC. This sequence encodes CASSGNLLAGDFYNEQFF.

In this sample, this clone turned up once. The V call is TRBV7-2, the J call TRBJ2-1, with no clear D. The CDR3 has 13 residues. Trimming stripped 5 bases from V and 6 bases from J, with 11 bases between. CDR1 SGHTA and CDR2 FQGNSA come from the germline V gene. The CDR3 protein is CASSTRWANEQFF. The CDR3 DNA sequence: TGTGCCAGCAGCACCCGGTGGGCCAATGAGCAGTTCTTC.

The V call is TRBV18, the J call TRBJ1-6; unclear D gene. Germline V gene data show CDR1 as KGHSH and CDR2 as LQKENI. The CDR3 loop spans 16 amino acids. Deletions cut 3 bases from V and 4 bases from J, with 13 bases between. This CDR3 reads CASSPTGMPYNSPLHF. CDR3 DNA: TGTGCCAGCTCACCTACGGGGATGCCGTATAATTCACCCCTCCACTTT.